This record covers a single T cell receptor beta chain. Trimming cost V 6 bases and J 5 bases; bases outside gene matches: 7. Germline CDR1 reads GTSNPN; CDR2 reads SVGIG (reference sequence). The CDR3 is 13 amino acids. This sample was taken from a study of blood T cell repertoires in COVID-19. At the level of the study: Specimens from acute and convalescent COVID-19 originated in the United States, Italy and Spain. T cells, B-cell-depleted T cells, or PBMCs provided the cDNA or gDNA that served as material.

Sequenced by immunoSEQ multiplex PCR; TCRdb stores in-frame clones only, minus some. The sample consists of about 140,000 clones, 60% to 85% of them appearing once. J is TRBJ1-2 and V is TRBV30; 9 nucleotides align to TRBD1. The origin of this receptor is a man aged 45-65 years with acute or convalescent COVID-19. The sequenced sample consisted of peripheral blood. CDR3 sequence (DNA): TGTGCCTGCCCGGGACAGGGAGGTTATGGCTACACCTTC. Protein product: CACPGQGGYGYTF.